This TCR beta chain was documented in a study of regulatory T cells in long-lasting Graves disease. Both iRepertoire HTBI primers and Arm-PCR of CDR3 regions were used to build the TCR beta libraries. Each CDR3 protein is one row after TCRdb ran MiXCR on the multiplex PCR reads. The table includes under 800,000 distinct CDR3 sequences, roughly 15% detected once. Study outcomes and limitations: Patients whose Graves' disease persisted exhibited lower TCR diversity than those newly diagnosed.

As to this clonotype: As yet, its antigen is unknown.

The time point: newly diagnosed GD, antithyroid drugs for less than 3 months. Construction of the TCR library relied on RNA isolated from PBMCs. V was trimmed by 4 bases and J by 2 bases, leaving 11 bases between them. Germline V gives CDR1 DFQATT, CDR2 SNEGSKA (reference sequence). There are 14 residues in the CDR3. A further study also used this sample, focusing on T cells in Graves' hyperthyroidism and ophthalmopathy. This second study says: First-round RT-PCR targeting the TCR CDR3 was performed with the HTBI primer set. Ophthalmopathy prediction by the model preceded onset by a median roughly 6 months.

Here the sequenced sample was peripheral blood mononuclear cells (PBMCs), taken at new diagnosis, from a patient treated with antithyroid drugs. The clonotype comes from a woman aged 30 to 39 with Graves disease. The chain combines TRBV20-1 with TRBJ2-2; perhaps TRBD1 as D (6 bases). CDR3 in amino acids: CSATRQANTGELFF. CDR3 in DNA: TGCAGTGCTACCCGACAGGCTAACACCGGGGAGCTGTTTTTT.